Following are 2 T cell receptor beta chains from one sample sequenced in a study. Using its own MiXCR run on the 5' RACE reads, TCRdb lists one record per CDR3 protein. The sample carries around 29,000 distinct CDR3 sequences, roughly 24% recorded once. Sequenced material: naive CD4+ T cells sorted from a lymph node. Subset denoted: naive CD4+ T cells, CD4+CD45RA+CD25-. The receptors were sampled from a female donor with breast cancer.

Here the CDR3 DNA reads TGTGCCACCAGCAGACGGCTAGAGGAGCAGTACTTC. Amino acid sequence: CATSRRLEEQYF. The chain is built from TRBV15 and TRBJ2-7; D gene ambiguous. V dropped 2 bases and J dropped 7 bases, with 9 bases sitting between them. Germline V gives CDR1 LNHNV, CDR2 YYDKDF (reference sequence). The CDR3 extends over 12 amino acids.

The chain combines TRBV5-1 with TRBJ2-3; 7 nucleotides line up with TRBD1. The length of the CDR3 is 14 residues. CDR1 is SGHRS and CDR2 is YFSETQ in the germline V gene. Losses at the gene ends were 3 bases for V and 2 bases for J; bases not matched to a gene: 3. The chain's CDR3 is CASSWGQTTDTQYF. The DNA for the CDR3 is TGCGCCAGCAGCTGGGGACAGACCACAGATACGCAGTATTTT.